What follows describes a single T cell receptor (beta chain). No antigen is known for it. The data are from a study of spatial heterogeneity in lung cancer. Study-level findings and limits: Among blood samples, ubiquitous expanded tumor TCRs appeared more at resection than at follow-up.

Documented time point: sample taken at primary tumor resection. Sequencing of whole RNA from tumor, nontumor lung or frozen PBMC involved no sorting. There are 15 residues in the CDR3. The germline CDR1 and CDR2 sequences are KGHDR and SFDVKD. Trimming stripped 7 bases from V and 4 bases from J, with 17 bases between. TCRdb re-called the 5' RACE reads through MiXCR, storing one row per CDR3 protein. The sample lists approximately 92,000 distinct CDR3 sequences, around 12% occurring once. Sequences were derived from PBMCs, sampled at surgery. The TCR comes from a male donor with early-stage non-small cell lung cancer. This sequence joins TRBV24-1 and TRBJ2-3; perhaps TRBD2 as D (5 bases). The CDR3 protein is CATSKRDKNPDTQYF. In nucleotides, the CDR3 is TGTGCCACCAGCAAACGGGATAAAAATCCAGATACGCAGTATTTT.